This TCR beta chain was observed in a study of Ad26.COV2.S vaccination and SARS-CoV-2 variants. At the level of the study: Donor was assigned to the Ad26.COV2.S arm of trial COV1001. By the intramuscular route, Ad26.COV2.S was given once, or twice 56 days apart. Points from the study as a whole: Spike-specific TCR breadth was greater in vaccine than placebo recipients.

Repertoires were generated with immunoSEQ multiplex PCR, while TCRdb's copy carries only in-frame clones and drops some. The table has about 460,000 clones, roughly nine tenths seen once. Sample treatment: about 20 received Ad26.COV2.S at low or high dose, single or two shots; several received placebo; per-sample allocation not given. At day 63 after the first vaccine or placebo injection, samples were drawn. SARS-CoV-2 spike from the Wuhan strain was encoded by the vaccine, an Ad26 vector. Points on this clone: Its antigen is not identified.

This receptor was obtained from a person between 18 and 65 years old who received the Ad26.COV2.S COVID-19 vaccine or a placebo. The sequencing here drew on peripheral blood, taken in a trial of Ad26.COV2.S vaccine versus placebo.

CDR3 region: CASSGYSGARETQYF. The DNA of the CDR3 is TGTGCCAGCAGCGGATATTCGGGGGCGAGGGAGACCCAGTACTTC. The chain has TRBV9 and TRBJ2-5; D tentatively reads TRBD1 or TRBD2 (6 bases each). The V end was cut by 3 bases, the J end by 5 bases, with 17 bases between. The CDR3 totals 15 residues. The germline V gene encodes CDR1 SGDLS and CDR2 YYNGEE.